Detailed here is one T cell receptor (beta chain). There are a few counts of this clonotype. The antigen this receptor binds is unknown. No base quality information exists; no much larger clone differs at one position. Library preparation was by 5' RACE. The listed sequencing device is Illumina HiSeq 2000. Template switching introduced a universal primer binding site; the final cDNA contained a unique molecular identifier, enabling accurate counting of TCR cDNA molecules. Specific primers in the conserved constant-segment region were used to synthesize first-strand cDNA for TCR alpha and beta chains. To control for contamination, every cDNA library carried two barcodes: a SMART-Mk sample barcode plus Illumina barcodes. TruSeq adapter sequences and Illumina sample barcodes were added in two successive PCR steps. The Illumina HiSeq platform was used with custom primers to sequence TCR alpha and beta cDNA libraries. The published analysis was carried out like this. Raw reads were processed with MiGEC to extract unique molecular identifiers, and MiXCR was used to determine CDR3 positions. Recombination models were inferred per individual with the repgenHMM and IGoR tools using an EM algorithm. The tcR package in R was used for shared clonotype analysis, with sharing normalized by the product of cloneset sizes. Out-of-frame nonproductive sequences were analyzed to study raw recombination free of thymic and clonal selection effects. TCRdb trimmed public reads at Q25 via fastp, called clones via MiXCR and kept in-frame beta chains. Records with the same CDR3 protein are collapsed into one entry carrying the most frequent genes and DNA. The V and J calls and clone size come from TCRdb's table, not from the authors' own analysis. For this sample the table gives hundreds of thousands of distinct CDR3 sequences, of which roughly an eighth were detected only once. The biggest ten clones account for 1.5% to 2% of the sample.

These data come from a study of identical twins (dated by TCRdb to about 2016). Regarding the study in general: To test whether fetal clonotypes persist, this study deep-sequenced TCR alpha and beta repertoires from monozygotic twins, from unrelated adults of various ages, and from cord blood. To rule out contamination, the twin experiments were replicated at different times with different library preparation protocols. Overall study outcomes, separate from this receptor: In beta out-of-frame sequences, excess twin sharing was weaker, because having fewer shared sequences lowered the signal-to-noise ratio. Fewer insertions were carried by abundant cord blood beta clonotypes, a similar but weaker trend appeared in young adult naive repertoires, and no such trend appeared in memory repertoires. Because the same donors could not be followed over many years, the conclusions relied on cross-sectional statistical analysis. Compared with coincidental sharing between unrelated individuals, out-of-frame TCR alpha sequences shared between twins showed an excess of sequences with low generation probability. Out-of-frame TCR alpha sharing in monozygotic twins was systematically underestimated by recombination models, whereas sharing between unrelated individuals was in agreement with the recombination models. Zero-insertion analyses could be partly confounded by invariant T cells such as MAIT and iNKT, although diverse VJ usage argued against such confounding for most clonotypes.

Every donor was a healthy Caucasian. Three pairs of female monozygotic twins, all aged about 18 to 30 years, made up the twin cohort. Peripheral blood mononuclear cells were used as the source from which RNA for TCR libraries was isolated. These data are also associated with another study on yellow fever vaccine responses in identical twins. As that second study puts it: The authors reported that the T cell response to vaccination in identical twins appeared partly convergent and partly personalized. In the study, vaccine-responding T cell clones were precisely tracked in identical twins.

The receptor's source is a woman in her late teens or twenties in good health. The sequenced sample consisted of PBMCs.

The CDR3 in this case is CASSQGAGLNTGELFF. The bases read TGTGCCAGCAGCCAAGGGGCGGGATTGAACACCGGGGAGCTGTTTTTT. The chain was built from TRBV3-1 and TRBJ2-2, with a tentative D gene TRBD2 over 6 matching bases. From its cysteine to its phenylalanine, the CDR3 spans 16 amino acids. The CDR3 DNA has 48 bases and is translated from base 1. The germline V gene (reference sequence) gives CDR1 as LGHDT and CDR2 as YNNKEL. The trim is 1 base for V and 1 base for J, with a gap of 10 bases between the germline ends.